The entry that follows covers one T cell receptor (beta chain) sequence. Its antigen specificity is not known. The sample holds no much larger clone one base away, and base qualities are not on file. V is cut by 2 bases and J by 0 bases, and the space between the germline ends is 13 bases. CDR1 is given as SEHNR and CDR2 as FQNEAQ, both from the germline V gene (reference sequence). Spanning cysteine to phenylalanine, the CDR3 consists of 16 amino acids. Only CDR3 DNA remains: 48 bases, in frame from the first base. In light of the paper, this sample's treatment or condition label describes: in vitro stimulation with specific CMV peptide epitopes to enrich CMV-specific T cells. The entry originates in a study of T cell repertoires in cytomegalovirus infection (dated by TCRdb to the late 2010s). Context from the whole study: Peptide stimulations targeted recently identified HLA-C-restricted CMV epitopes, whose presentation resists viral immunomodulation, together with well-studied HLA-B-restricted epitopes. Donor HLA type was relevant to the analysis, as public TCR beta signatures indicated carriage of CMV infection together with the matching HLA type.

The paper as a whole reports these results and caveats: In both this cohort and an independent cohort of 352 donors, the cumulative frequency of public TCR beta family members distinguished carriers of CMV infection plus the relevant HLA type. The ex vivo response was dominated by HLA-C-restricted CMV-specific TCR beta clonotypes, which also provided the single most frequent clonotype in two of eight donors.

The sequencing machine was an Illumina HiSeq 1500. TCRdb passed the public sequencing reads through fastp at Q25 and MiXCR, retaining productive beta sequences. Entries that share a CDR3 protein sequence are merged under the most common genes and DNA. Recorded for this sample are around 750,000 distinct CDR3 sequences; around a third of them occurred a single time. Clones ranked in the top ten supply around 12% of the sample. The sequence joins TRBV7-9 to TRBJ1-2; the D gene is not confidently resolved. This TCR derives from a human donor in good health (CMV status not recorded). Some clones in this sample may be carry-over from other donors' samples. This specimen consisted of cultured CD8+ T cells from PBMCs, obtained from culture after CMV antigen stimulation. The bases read TGTGCCAGCAGCTTATTGCGTCAAGAGCCTAACTATGGCTACACCTTC. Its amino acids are CASSLLRQEPNYGYTF.